Presented here are 8 T cell receptor beta chains from one specimen sequenced in a study of T cell responses to AZD1222 COVID-19 vaccine. Libraries were prepared by immunoSEQ multiplex PCR; TCRdb keeps only in-frame clonotypes and omits some of them. The data hold approximately 76,000 clones, with just over 90% observed a single time. This specimen was peripheral blood, taken on day 0 of MenACWY control vaccination. The receptors originated from an adult in good health.

The sample holds one count of this clone. One junction end does not reproduce the germline sequence, and a read error may be involved. The V call is TRBV7-2, the J call TRBJ2-5, with 12 bases lining up with TRBD2. The germline V gene encodes CDR1 SGHTA and CDR2 FQGNSA. This CDR3 region has 15 residues. CDR3 sequence (DNA): TGTGCCAGCAGCCTAGCGGGAGGGGATGTAGAGACCCAGTACTTC. Protein: CASSLAGGDVETQYF.

This chain links TRBV6-5 with TRBJ2-5, with D possibly being TRBD1 (7 bases). Germline CDR1 reads MNHEY; CDR2 reads SVGAGI. CDR3 length: 13 amino acids. The V and J ends lost 11 bases and 4 bases respectively, with 17 bases between them. DNA of the CDR3: TGTGCCGGACGTGGCGGGGACAGAGAGACCCAGTACTTC. Its translation is CAGRGGDRETQYF.

The chain joins TRBV19 to TRBJ2-2; 7 positions match TRBD1. Germline CDR1 reads LNHDA; CDR2 reads SQIVND (reference sequence). With 5 bases clipped from V and 4 bases from J, the junction kept 4 bases outside the gene matches. This CDR3 region has 14 residues. The CDR3 sequence is CASSFYRGTGELFF. CDR3 coding DNA: TGTGCCAGTAGTTTCTACAGGGGCACCGGGGAGCTGTTTTTT. The full variable domain, in which reference TRBV19 and TRBJ2-2 provide the parts outside the CDR3, is DGGITQSPKYLFRKEGQNVTLSCEQNLNHDAMYWYRQDPGQGLRLIYYSQIVNDFQKGDIAEGYSVSREKKESFPLTVTSAQKNPTAFYLCASSFYRGTGELFFGEGSRLTVL.

The chain couples TRBV2 to TRBJ1-5, with TRBD1 identical over 7 bases. With V trimmed by 4 bases and J by 0 bases, 3 bases remained unmatched. The length of the CDR3 is 15 residues. CDR1 SNHLY and CDR2 FYNNEI come from the germline V gene. CDR3: CASSATGISNQPQHF. The CDR3 nucleotides are TGTGCCAGCAGTGCGACAGGGATTAGCAATCAGCCCCAGCATTTT.

The table lists this clone with a count of one. The chain carries TRBV19 and TRBJ2-4; D gene uncertain. Germline values: CDR1 LNHDA, CDR2 SQIVND (reference sequence). The V gene lost 5 bases and the J gene lost 2 bases, with 16 bases spanning the gap. The CDR3 consists of 16 residues. The CDR3 reads CASSALLVWSKNIQYF. Written as DNA, the CDR3 is TGTGCCAGTAGTGCACTCCTAGTGTGGTCCAAAAACATTCAGTACTTC.

This clone was found a few times. CDR3 coding DNA: TGTGCCAGCAGCTTATATAGTACGGCGGGGGTAAAACTGTTTTTT. It specifies CASSLYSTAGVKLFF. This chain uses TRBV7-2 with TRBJ1-4, with D possibly TRBD1 on 5 matching bases. The V end was cut by 2 bases, the J end by 10 bases, with 17 bases between. Per germline, CDR1 SGHTA and CDR2 FQGNSA. The CDR3 has 15 residues.

The CDR3 DNA reads as TGTGCCTGCAGAACCGGGACAGGGGGCAATCAGCCCCAGCATTTT. Its translation is CACRTGTGGNQPQHF. The chain combines TRBV30 with TRBJ1-5; 10 bases are a match to TRBD1. CDR1 GTSNPN and CDR2 SVGIG come from the germline V gene (reference sequence). The CDR3 has 15 residues. Trimming removed 6 bases from V and 2 bases from J; junction bases left unmatched: 7.

The genes are TRBV6-1 and TRBJ1-5; the D gene is possibly TRBD1 (5 bases). Germline lookup yields CDR1 MNHNS and CDR2 SASEGT. The V and J ends lost 0 bases and 6 bases respectively, with 9 bases between them. This CDR3 comprises 14 residues. CDR3 nucleotides: TGTGCCAGCAGTGAAGCGGCAGGGATTCAGCCCCAGCATTTT. This codes for CASSEAAGIQPQHF.